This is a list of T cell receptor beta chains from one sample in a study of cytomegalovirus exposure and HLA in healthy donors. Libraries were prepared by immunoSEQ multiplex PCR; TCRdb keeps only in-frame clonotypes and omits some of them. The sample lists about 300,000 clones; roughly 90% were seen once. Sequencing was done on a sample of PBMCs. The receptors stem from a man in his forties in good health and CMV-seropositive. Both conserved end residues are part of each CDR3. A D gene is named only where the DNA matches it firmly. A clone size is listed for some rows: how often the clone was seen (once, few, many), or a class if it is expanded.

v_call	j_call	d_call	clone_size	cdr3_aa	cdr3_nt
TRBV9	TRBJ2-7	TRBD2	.	CASSPRLAGEQYF	TGTGCCAGCAGCCCTCGACTAGCTGGCGAGCAGTACTTC
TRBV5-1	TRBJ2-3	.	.	CASSDGLGRAGIDTQYF	TGCGCCAGCAGCGACGGATTAGGAAGGGCCGGGATAGATACGCAGTATTTT
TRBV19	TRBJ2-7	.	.	CASSIDPGGYNEQYF	TGTGCCAGTAGTATAGATCCAGGGGGGTACAACGAGCAGTACTTC
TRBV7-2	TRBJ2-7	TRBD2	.	CASSPSGRAYEQYF	TGTGCCAGCAGCCCCTCCGGGAGGGCCTACGAGCAGTACTTC
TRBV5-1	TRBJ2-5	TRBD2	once	CASSFIAGETQYF	TGCGCCAGCAGCTTCATAGCGGGAGAGACCCAGTACTTC
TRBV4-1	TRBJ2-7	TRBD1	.	CASSQPGTAIYEQYF	TGCGCCAGCAGCCAACCCGGGACAGCGATCTACGAGCAGTACTTC
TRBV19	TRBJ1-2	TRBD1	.	CATLGQGDGYTF	TGTGCCACCCTGGGACAGGGGGATGGCTACACCTTC
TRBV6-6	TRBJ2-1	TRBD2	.	CASSSEAGGNEQFF	TGTGCCAGCAGTTCGGAAGCGGGAGGCAATGAGCAGTTCTTC
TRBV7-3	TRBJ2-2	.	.	CASSLAGLGGELFF	TGTGCCAGCAGCTTAGCAGGTTTGGGCGGGGAGCTGTTTTTT
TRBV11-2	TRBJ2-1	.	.	CASSSLAGFYNEQFF	TGTGCCAGCAGCTCACTGGCGGGATTTTACAATGAGCAGTTCTTC
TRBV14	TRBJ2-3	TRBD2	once	CASSQDLLESSGLTDTQYF	TGTGCCAGCAGCCAAGATCTTTTGGAATCTAGCGGACTAACAGATACGCAGTATTTT
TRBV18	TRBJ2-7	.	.	CASSPGTLSSYEQYF	TGTGCCAGCTCACCCGGGACTTTAAGCTCCTACGAGCAGTACTTC
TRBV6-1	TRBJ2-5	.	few	CASSDTTRRDLETQYF	TGTGCCAGCAGTGATACGACTAGACGGGACTTGGAGACCCAGTACTTC
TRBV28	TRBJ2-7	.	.	CASSFLYRDYEQYF	TGTGCCAGCAGTTTCCTATACCGGGACTACGAGCAGTACTTC
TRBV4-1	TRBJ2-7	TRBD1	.	CASSQLHTGGIHEQYF	TGCGCCAGCAGCCAACTACACACAGGGGGTATCCACGAGCAGTACTTC
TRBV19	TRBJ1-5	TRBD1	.	CATNTGGPNQPQHF	TGTGCCACTAATACAGGGGGTCCCAATCAGCCCCAGCATTTT
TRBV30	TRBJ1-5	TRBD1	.	CAWSVQGAQTNQPQHF	TGTGCCTGGAGTGTACAGGGGGCGCAGACAAATCAGCCCCAGCATTTT
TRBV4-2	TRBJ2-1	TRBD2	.	CASSPLATSVTYNEQFF	TGTGCCAGCAGCCCCTTAGCGACTAGCGTTACATACAATGAGCAGTTCTTC
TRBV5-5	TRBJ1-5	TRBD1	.	CASSLGQAQAQHF	TGTGCCAGCAGCTTAGGACAGGCGCAGGCCCAGCATTTT
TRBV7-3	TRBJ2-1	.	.	CASSLTFGRANEQFF	TGTGCCAGCAGCTTAACGTTTGGCAGGGCCAATGAGCAGTTCTTC
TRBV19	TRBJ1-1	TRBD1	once	CASSIGDRGGTEAFF	TGTGCCAGTAGTATAGGGGACAGGGGGGGCACTGAAGCTTTCTTT
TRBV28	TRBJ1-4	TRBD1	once	CASSSPGQGATNEKLFF	TGTGCCAGTAGTTCCCCGGGACAGGGCGCGACTAATGAAAAACTGTTTTTT
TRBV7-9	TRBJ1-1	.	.	CASSQGAGAFF	TGTGCCAGCAGCCAAGGAGCGGGAGCTTTCTTT
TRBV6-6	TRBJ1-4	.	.	CASSPGGGFNEKLFF	TGTGCCAGCAGTCCCGGCGGGGGGTTTAATGAAAAACTGTTTTTT
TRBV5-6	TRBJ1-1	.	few	CASSWGGPGGTEAFF	TGTGCCAGCAGCTGGGGTGGTCCGGGGGGGACTGAAGCTTTCTTT
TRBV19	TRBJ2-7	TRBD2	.	CASSRRLAWEQYF	TGTGCCAGTAGCCGCCGACTAGCGTGGGAGCAGTACTTC
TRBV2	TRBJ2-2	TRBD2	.	CASMTGGSTGELFF	TGTGCCAGCATGACGGGAGGAAGCACCGGGGAGCTGTTTTTT
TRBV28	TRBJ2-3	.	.	CASSALTADTQYF	TGTGCCAGCAGTGCCTTAACGGCAGATACGCAGTATTTT
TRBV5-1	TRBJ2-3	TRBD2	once	CASSLLAGGPDTQYF	TGCGCCAGCAGCCTACTAGCGGGAGGTCCAGATACGCAGTATTTT
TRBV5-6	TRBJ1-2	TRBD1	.	CASSRGQASGKGYTF	TGTGCCAGCAGCCGGGGACAGGCTTCTGGTAAAGGCTACACCTTC
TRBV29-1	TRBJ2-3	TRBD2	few	CSVGGVIAGGDPPDTQYF	TGCAGCGTTGGGGGTGTGATAGCGGGAGGGGACCCCCCAGATACGCAGTATTTT
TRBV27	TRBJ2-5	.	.	CASRATTGETQYF	TGTGCCAGCAGGGCTACGACGGGAGAGACCCAGTACTTC
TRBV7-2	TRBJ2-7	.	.	CASSLSQGSTPYF	TGTGCCAGCAGCTTAAGTCAGGGCTCGACTCCCTACTTC
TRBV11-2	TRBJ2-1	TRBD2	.	CASSLWVAGDNEQFF	TGTGCCAGCAGCTTATGGGTAGCGGGAGACAATGAGCAGTTCTTC
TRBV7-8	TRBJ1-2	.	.	CASSSYRDDLYGYTF	TGTGCCAGCAGCTCCTACAGGGATGATCTCTATGGCTACACCTTC
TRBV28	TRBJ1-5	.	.	CASRILGFGYSNQPQHF	TGTGCCAGCAGAATATTGGGTTTCGGGTATAGCAATCAGCCCCAGCATTTT
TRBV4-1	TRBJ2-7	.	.	CASSQGRGDEQYF	TGCGCCAGCAGCCAAGGGCGCGGGGACGAGCAGTACTTC
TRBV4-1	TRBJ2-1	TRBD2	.	CASSQDVLAGANEQFF	TGCGCCAGCAGCCAAGATGTGCTAGCGGGAGCCAATGAGCAGTTCTTC
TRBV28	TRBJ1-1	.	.	CASSSQGLIGNTEAFF	TGTGCCAGCAGTTCTCAGGGCCTTATCGGTAACACTGAAGCTTTCTTT
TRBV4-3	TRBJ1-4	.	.	CASSQDHRSNEKLFF	TGCGCCAGCAGCCAAGATCACAGGAGTAATGAAAAACTGTTTTTT
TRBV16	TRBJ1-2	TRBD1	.	CASSHRTGVDYGYTF	TGTGCCAGCAGCCACAGGACAGGGGTGGACTATGGCTACACCTTC
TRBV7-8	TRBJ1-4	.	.	CASSLDGGVLHEKLFF	TGTGCCAGCAGCTTAGACGGGGGAGTCCTTCATGAAAAACTGTTTTTT
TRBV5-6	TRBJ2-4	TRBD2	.	CASSFGLAGIKNIQYF	TGTGCCAGCAGCTTTGGACTAGCGGGCATCAAAAACATTCAGTACTTC